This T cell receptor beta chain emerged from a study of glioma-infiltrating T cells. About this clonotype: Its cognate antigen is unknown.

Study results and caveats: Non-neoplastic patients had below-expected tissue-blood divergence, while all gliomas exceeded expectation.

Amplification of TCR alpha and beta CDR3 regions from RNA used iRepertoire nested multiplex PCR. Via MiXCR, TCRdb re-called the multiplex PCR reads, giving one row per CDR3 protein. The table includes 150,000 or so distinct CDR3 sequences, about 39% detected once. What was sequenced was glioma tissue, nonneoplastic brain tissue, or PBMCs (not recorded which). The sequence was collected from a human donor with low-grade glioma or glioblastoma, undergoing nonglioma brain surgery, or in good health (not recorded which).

CDR3 DNA: TGCGCCAGCAGCTTCGTTGGCGGGGGCCGCACAGATACGCAGTATTTT. As protein: CASSFVGGGRTDTQYF. This chain connects TRBV4-1 to TRBJ2-3; D is perhaps TRBD2 (7 bases). The length of the CDR3 is 16 residues. The V end lost 5 bases, the J end lost 1 base, and 16 bases lay between the germline ends. Germline CDR1 is MGHRA and CDR2 is YSYEKL.